This is a list of T cell receptor beta chains from one sample in a study of T cell responses to AZD1222 COVID-19 vaccine. Clones were read by immunoSEQ multiplex PCR, and TCRdb kept only the in-frame ones, dropping some. The table has roughly 120,000 clones, 75% to 90% seen once. This material consisted of peripheral blood, taken on day 0 of AZD1222 vaccination. The receptor set was obtained from an adult in good health. CDR3s include the opening cysteine and the closing phenylalanine or tryptophan. D genes are given only for firm matches. Expanded clones are given a class, and other clones once, few, many or no size at all.

D gene	clone size	V gene	J gene	CDR3 protein	CDR3 DNA
.	.	TRBV30	TRBJ1-1	CAWSVRGVNTEAFF	TGTGCCTGGAGTGTACGGGGTGTGAACACTGAAGCTTTCTTT
.	.	TRBV27	TRBJ1-4	CASSLSRAVENEKLFF	TGTGCCAGCAGTTTATCGAGGGCAGTGGAAAATGAAAAACTGTTTTTT
.	.	TRBV5-4	TRBJ2-7	CASSLGVGTYEQYF	TGTGCCAGCAGCTTGGGAGTAGGGACCTACGAGCAGTACTTC
.	.	TRBV28	TRBJ1-5	CASSPGGGNQPQHF	TGTGCCAGCAGTCCGGGGGGAGGCAATCAGCCCCAGCATTTT
TRBD1	.	TRBV5-1	TRBJ1-5	CASSPGTGSNQPQHF	TGCGCCAGCAGCCCGGGGACAGGGAGCAATCAGCCCCAGCATTTT
.	.	TRBV11-2	TRBJ2-2	CASSRHHSSTGELFF	TGTGCCAGCAGCCGCCACCATAGCAGCACCGGGGAGCTGTTTTTT
.	.	TRBV25-1	TRBJ2-2	CASSYGMNTGELFF	TGTGCCAGCAGTTACGGGATGAACACCGGGGAGCTGTTTTTT
.	.	TRBV28	TRBJ1-2	CASSPPVARNNGYTF	TGTGCCAGCAGTCCGCCCGTAGCCCGAAATAACGGCTACACCTTC
.	.	TRBV6-2/TRBV6-3	TRBJ2-7	CASSYSSQASYEQYF	TGTGCCAGCAGTTACTCGAGCCAGGCGTCCTACGAGCAGTACTTC
TRBD1	.	TRBV5-4	TRBJ1-1	CASSLQGGMNTEAFF	TGTGCCAGCAGCTTACAGGGGGGAATGAACACTGAAGCTTTCTTT
.	.	TRBV7-9	TRBJ1-3	CASSLWLGSGNTIYF	TGTGCCAGCAGCTTATGGTTGGGCTCTGGAAACACCATATATTTT
TRBD1	few	TRBV2	TRBJ1-5	CASSLTGGGQPQHF	TGTGCCAGCAGTTTGACAGGGGGAGGTCAGCCCCAGCATTTT
TRBD1	.	TRBV5-4	TRBJ1-1	CASSSKGTGETEAFF	TGTGCCAGCAGCTCCAAAGGGACAGGGGAAACTGAAGCTTTCTTT
.	.	TRBV7-9	TRBJ2-7	CASSLVPQGRADEQYF	TGTGCCAGCAGCTTAGTCCCCCAGGGGAGGGCTGACGAGCAGTACTTC
TRBD1	.	TRBV7-9	TRBJ1-1	CASSPQGDTEAFF	TGTGCCAGCAGTCCACAGGGGGACACTGAAGCTTTCTTT
TRBD2	.	TRBV7-7	TRBJ2-7	CASSLGAGPRYEQYF	TGTGCTAGCAGCTTAGGAGCGGGACCAAGGTACGAGCAGTACTTC
.	few	TRBV2	TRBJ2-7	CASKGGGYEQYF	TGTGCCAGCAAGGGAGGAGGGTACGAGCAGTACTTC
TRBD1	.	TRBV11-2	TRBJ1-1	CASSLQGGTEAFF	TGTGCCAGCAGCTTACAGGGGGGCACTGAAGCTTTCTTT
TRBD2	.	TRBV5-1	TRBJ2-1	CASSEGSGTSSYNEQFF	TGCGCCAGCAGCGAGGGAAGCGGGACGAGCTCCTACAATGAGCAGTTCTTC
TRBD1	.	TRBV7-9	TRBJ1-2	CASSGTGRSGYTF	TGTGCCAGCAGCGGGACAGGGAGGAGTGGCTACACCTTC
TRBD2	.	TRBV19	TRBJ2-3	CASSRLAETDTQYF	TGTGCCAGTAGTCGGCTAGCGGAAACAGATACGCAGTATTTT
TRBD1	.	TRBV28	TRBJ2-7	CASSIGQGRQYF	TGTGCCAGCAGTATCGGACAGGGTAGGCAGTACTTC
.	.	TRBV6-5	TRBJ1-1	CASSYRGNEAFF	TGTGCCAGCAGTTATAGGGGCAATGAAGCTTTCTTT
.	.	TRBV28	TRBJ1-5	CASSLLGGRGQNQPQHF	TGTGCCAGCAGTTTATTGGGGGGCAGGGGCCAAAATCAGCCCCAGCATTTT
.	.	TRBV19	TRBJ1-4	CASSPLPTGFSELFF	TGTGCCAGTAGTCCCCTTCCGACGGGGTTTTCGGAACTGTTTTTT
.	.	TRBV7-7	TRBJ2-1	CASRYTLEGTSSYNEQFF	TGTGCTAGCAGATATACTCTAGAGGGGACGAGCTCCTACAATGAGCAGTTCTTC
.	.	TRBV4-2	TRBJ1-3	CASSFRGDNSGNTIYF	TGTGCCAGCAGCTTCCGCGGAGATAACTCTGGAAACACCATATATTTT
TRBD1	once	TRBV28	TRBJ1-2	CASTRTGDYGYTF	TGTGCCAGCACCCGCACAGGGGACTATGGCTACACCTTC
.	.	TRBV30	TRBJ1-5	CAWRYRGDPGQPQHF	TGTGCCTGGAGGTATCGGGGGGACCCAGGGCAGCCCCAGCATTTT
.	.	TRBV11-2	TRBJ2-5	CASSLAGHRGETQYF	TGTGCCAGCAGCTTAGCAGGGCACCGGGGGGAGACCCAGTACTTC
TRBD1	.	TRBV28	TRBJ1-5	CASSLLGGGNQPQHF	TGTGCCAGCAGTTTATTAGGGGGCGGAAATCAGCCCCAGCATTTT
TRBD1	few	TRBV6-5	TRBJ2-2	CASVGGPGELFF	TGTGCCTCGGTAGGGGGCCCCGGGGAGCTGTTTTTT
.	once	TRBV5-1	TRBJ1-1	CASSQGGANTEAFF	TGCGCCAGCAGCCAAGGAGGTGCGAACACTGAAGCTTTCTTT
.	.	TRBV10-3	TRBJ1-2	CAISETVNYGYTF	TGTGCCATCAGTGAGACAGTTAACTATGGCTACACCTTC
TRBD1	once	TRBV30	TRBJ1-3	CAGGRAGNTIYF	TGTGCAGGGGGCAGAGCTGGAAACACCATATATTTT
.	.	TRBV18	TRBJ2-7	CASSPRPAVRVDEQYF	TGTGCCAGCTCACCACGCCCGGCTGTCAGGGTCGACGAGCAGTACTTC
.	.	TRBV6-6	TRBJ1-5	CASSYEGIQPQHF	TGTGCCAGCAGTTACGAGGGGATTCAGCCCCAGCATTTT
.	few	TRBV28	TRBJ1-2	CASSLSRGGGYVGYTF	TGTGCCAGCAGTTTATCCCGGGGCGGGGGATATGTTGGCTACACCTTC
TRBD1	few	TRBV28	TRBJ1-5	CASSFAGQISNQPQHF	TGTGCCAGCAGTTTTGCGGGACAGATTAGCAATCAGCCCCAGCATTTT
.	.	TRBV5-1	TRBJ2-1	CASSLVGGHEQFF	TGCGCCAGCAGCTTGGTCGGCGGCCATGAGCAGTTCTTC
.	once	TRBV19	TRBJ1-1	CASSRQRNTEAFF	TGTGCCAGTAGTAGGCAGCGGAACACTGAAGCTTTCTTT
.	.	TRBV4-2	TRBJ1-6	CASSQEWGDNSPLHF	TGTGCCAGCAGCCAAGAATGGGGGGATAATTCACCCCTCCACTTT
TRBD2	.	TRBV6-5	TRBJ2-1	CASSLTSFNEQFF	TGTGCCAGCAGTTTGACTAGCTTCAATGAGCAGTTCTTC
.	.	TRBV30	TRBJ2-7	CAWDTGNSEQYF	TGTGCCTGGGACACAGGGAATAGCGAGCAGTACTTC
TRBD1	once	TRBV9	TRBJ1-3	CASSAGQGFSGNTIYF	TGTGCCAGCAGCGCGGGACAGGGCTTCTCTGGAAACACCATATATTTT
.	.	TRBV5-4	TRBJ2-1	CASNGGSSYNEQFF	TGTGCCAGCAACGGGGGTAGCTCCTACAATGAGCAGTTCTTC
.	.	TRBV4-1	TRBJ2-5	CASSQDFTVQETQYF	TGCGCCAGCAGCCAAGATTTCACAGTCCAAGAGACCCAGTACTTC
.	.	TRBV3-1/TRBV3-2	TRBJ1-2	CASSHQEGYTF	TGTGCCAGCAGCCACCAAGAGGGCTACACCTTC
TRBD2	.	TRBV28	TRBJ2-7	CASSPPAAGAYEQYF	TGTGCCAGCAGTCCCCCTGCGGCGGGAGCCTACGAGCAGTACTTC